This T cell receptor beta chain was identified in a study of blood T cell repertoires in COVID-19. Study context: PBMCs, B-cell-depleted T cells, or T cells were the source of the cDNA or gDNA that made up the material.

The CDR3 is 16 amino acids. Trimming stripped 2 bases from V and 2 bases from J, with 15 bases between. The germline V gene has CDR1 SGHRS and CDR2 YFSETQ. In the authors' methods: Using reference gene primer amplification, nucleated cell counts were estimated. Here immunoSEQ multiplex PCR was the method, and the copy in TCRdb shows in-frame clones only, minus some. V, J and clone size are those of that table, while D and trimming were read from the DNA. The profile covers about 63,000 clones, with around 79% appearing a single time and about 31% taken by the ten largest. The material sequenced was peripheral blood. V usage is TRBV5-1 and J usage is TRBJ2-3; D might be TRBD2 (5 bases). The sequence came from a human donor in a cohort sampled during active COVID-19. CDR3 amino acids: CASSFTGELFTDTQYF. The DNA of the CDR3 is TGCGCCAGCAGCTTTACCGGGGAACTTTTCACAGATACGCAGTATTTT. The full variable domain, in which reference TRBV5-1 and TRBJ2-3 provide the parts outside the CDR3, is KAGVTQTPRYLIKTRGQQVTLSCSPISGHRSVSWYQQTPGQGLQFLFEYFSETQRNKGNFPGRFSGRQFSNSRSEMNVSTLELGDSALYLCASSFTGELFTDTQYFGPGTRLTVL.